These T cell receptor beta chains were read from a single sample in a study of regulatory T cells in long-lasting Graves disease. MiXCR, run by TCRdb on the multiplex PCR reads, gives a single entry per CDR3 protein. The sample lists under 450,000 distinct CDR3 sequences; more than 20% were seen once. Sample: peripheral blood mononuclear cells (PBMCs), taken when the disease was refractory, from a patient treated with antithyroid drugs. These receptors were obtained from a woman between 40 and 50 years old with Graves disease. Both conserved end residues are part of each CDR3. Fields, in order: J gene, clone size, D gene, V gene, CDR3 protein, CDR3 DNA. D genes are given only for firm matches. Rows give clone size only sometimes, using once, few, many, or a class for an expanded clone.

TRBJ1-6	-	-	TRBV30	CAWSAQDDSPLHF	TGTGCCTGGAGTGCCCAGGACGATTCACCCCTCCACTTT
TRBJ1-1	few	-	TRBV5-1	CASSLVFGVRKDTEAFF	TGCGCCAGCAGCTTGGTATTTGGGGTGAGGAAGGACACTGAAGCTTTCTTT
TRBJ1-5	few	-	TRBV5-1	CASSLGSLDQPQHF	TGCGCCAGCAGCTTGGGCTCATTAGATCAGCCCCAGCATTTT
TRBJ2-1	few	-	TRBV6-1	CASRGDRSSSYNEQFF	TGTGCCAGCAGGGGTGACAGGTCGAGCTCCTACAATGAGCAGTTCTTC
TRBJ2-6	-	-	TRBV2	CATLVPVSGANVLTF	TGTGCCACCTTGGTTCCAGTCTCTGGGGCCAACGTCCTGACTTTC
TRBJ1-1	many	-	TRBV28	CASGVTGNTEAFF	TGTGCCAGCGGAGTCACAGGGAACACTGAAGCTTTCTTT
TRBJ1-2	few	-	TRBV12-3/TRBV12-4	CASSLRHRNYGYTF	TGTGCCAGCAGTTTGAGACATCGTAACTATGGCTACACCTTC
TRBJ1-1	few	-	TRBV11-2	CASSLLSVTVNTEAFF	TGTGCCAGCAGCTTGTTATCGGTCACGGTCAACACTGAAGCTTTCTTT
TRBJ2-3	-	TRBD1	TRBV13	CASSLTNRGDTQYF	TGTGCCAGCAGCCTAACAAACAGGGGTGATACGCAGTATTTT
TRBJ1-4	-	-	TRBV30	CAWSGTPVNEKLFF	TGTGCCTGGAGTGGGACCCCAGTTAATGAAAAACTGTTTTTT
TRBJ1-5	many	-	TRBV6-1	CASSGTASNQPQHF	TGTGCCAGCAGTGGGACAGCTAGCAATCAGCCCCAGCATTTT
TRBJ1-4	many	TRBD1	TRBV3-1	CASSQQGDEKLFF	TGTGCCAGCAGCCAACAGGGGGACGAAAAACTGTTTTTT
TRBJ1-4	-	-	TRBV25-1	CASSQRSRGLNEKLFF	TGTGCCAGCAGTCAACGAAGCCGGGGCCTTAATGAAAAACTGTTTTTT
TRBJ1-4	-	-	TRBV18	CASSPRERNNEKLFF	TGTGCCAGCTCACCACGAGAGAGAAACAATGAAAAACTGTTTTTT
TRBJ2-3	-	TRBD1	TRBV28	CASRKTGGRLTDTQYF	TGTGCCAGCAGAAAGACAGGGGGTAGGCTCACAGATACGCAGTATTTT
TRBJ1-5	few	-	TRBV19	CASSIPEHNQPQHF	TGTGCCAGTAGTATCCCGGAACACAATCAGCCCCAGCATTTT
TRBJ1-1	few	-	TRBV7-3	CASSWAWGAEAFF	TGTGCCAGCAGCTGGGCGTGGGGGGCTGAAGCTTTCTTT
TRBJ1-4	few	-	TRBV4-1	CASSQGIGGNEKLFF	TGCGCCAGCAGCCAAGGGATAGGGGGTAATGAAAAACTGTTTTTT
TRBJ2-3	few	TRBD1	TRBV7-9	CASSHLGTGQSLMDTQYF	TGTGCCAGCAGCCACCTCGGGACAGGACAAAGTCTTATGGATACGCAGTATTTT
TRBJ1-6	many	-	TRBV2	CASRTPDSYNSPLHF	TGTGCCAGCAGGACACCGGACAGTTATAATTCACCCCTCCACTTT
TRBJ2-2	-	TRBD2	TRBV19	CASASGSWTGELFF	TGTGCCAGTGCGAGCGGGAGTTGGACCGGGGAGCTGTTTTTT
TRBJ2-3	-	TRBD2	TRBV7-2	CASSSIGLASADTRYF	TGTGCCAGCAGCTCGATCGGACTAGCGAGTGCAGATACGCGGTATTTT
TRBJ2-5	many	TRBD1	TRBV28	CASSTPGTGGKTQYF	TGTGCCAGCAGTACACCCGGGACAGGGGGTAAGACCCAGTACTTC
TRBJ2-5	-	-	TRBV20-1	CGARDRILAGGWETQYF	TGCGGTGCTAGAGATAGAATTCTTGCGGGTGGGTGGGAGACCCAGTACTTC
TRBJ2-7	few	-	TRBV7-9	CASSKSTHRDVGNEQYF	TGTGCCAGCAGTAAATCAACCCACCGGGACGTTGGGAACGAGCAGTACTTC
TRBJ1-4	many	TRBD1	TRBV6-1	CASRAGTGKEKLFF	TGTGCCAGCAGAGCCGGGACAGGGAAAGAAAAACTGTTTTTT
TRBJ2-7	-	-	TRBV10-3	CAISPTGNEQYF	TGTGCCATCAGCCCGACAGGAAACGAGCAGTACTTC
TRBJ2-7	many	-	TRBV3-1	CASSQNSGGDKYF	TGTGCCAGCAGCCAAAACTCCGGTGGAGATAAGTACTTC
TRBJ1-4	-	-	TRBV20-1	CSARVGGPNEKLFF	TGCAGTGCTAGAGTGGGGGGACCTAATGAAAAACTGTTTTTT
TRBJ1-1	many	-	TRBV7-9	CASSLRSAAFF	TGTGCCAGCAGCTTGAGGAGCGCGGCTTTCTTT
TRBJ2-1	-	-	TRBV10-3	CAISEGASARDEQFF	TGTGCCATCAGTGAGGGGGCTAGCGCCAGGGATGAGCAGTTCTTC
TRBJ2-5	few	TRBD2	TRBV20-1	CSARSRLAAQETQYF	TGCAGTGCTAGAAGCCGTCTAGCGGCTCAAGAGACCCAGTACTTC
TRBJ2-7	few	-	TRBV20-1	CSGGTAGEQYF	TGCAGTGGGGGGACGGCCGGCGAGCAGTACTTC
TRBJ2-1	many	TRBD2	TRBV2	CASSRTSGRGEQFF	TGTGCCAGCAGCAGGACTAGCGGGAGAGGTGAGCAGTTCTTC
TRBJ2-2	-	-	TRBV6-5	CASSYSRGKTGELFF	TGTGCCAGCAGTTATAGCAGGGGCAAGACCGGGGAGCTGTTTTTT
TRBJ2-7	few	-	TRBV5-1	CASSLGTAEQYF	TGCGCCAGCAGCTTGGGGACCGCCGAGCAGTACTTC
TRBJ1-1	-	-	TRBV4-1	CASSQWGVNTEAFF	TGCGCCAGCAGCCAATGGGGGGTGAACACTGAAGCTTTCTTT
TRBJ2-7	many	TRBD2	TRBV28	CASSFRGTSAYEQYF	TGTGCCAGCAGTTTTAGGGGGACTAGCGCGTACGAGCAGTACTTC
TRBJ2-3	many	TRBD2	TRBV27	CASSTGLAGRRTDTQYF	TGTGCCAGCAGTACGGGACTAGCGGGTAGAAGAACAGATACGCAGTATTTT
TRBJ2-1	-	TRBD1	TRBV5-1	CASSQGTGLYNEQFF	TGTGCCAGCAGCCAGGGGACAGGGCTCTACAATGAGCAGTTCTTC
TRBJ1-2	-	TRBD1	TRBV5-1	CASSLRPGGWRDGYTF	TGCGCCAGCAGCCTCCGCCCAGGGGGCTGGAGAGATGGCTACACCTTC
TRBJ2-7	-	-	TRBV3-1	CASSPSRYEQYF	TGTGCCAGCAGCCCCTCCAGGTACGAGCAGTACTTC
TRBJ2-7	few	-	TRBV7-9	CASSLSPDSSYEQYF	TGTGCCAGCAGCTTATCCCCGGACTCTTCCTACGAGCAGTACTTC
TRBJ1-1	few	TRBD1	TRBV7-9	CASKGQGDTEAFF	TGTGCCAGTAAGGGACAGGGGGACACTGAAGCTTTCTTT
TRBJ2-7	many	TRBD1	TRBV6-1	CASSPSRQGQYEQYF	TGTGCCAGCAGTCCTTCTAGACAGGGTCAGTACGAGCAGTACTTC
TRBJ2-6	-	-	TRBV28	CASSLEGRAFSGANVLTF	TGTGCCAGCAGCTTGGAGGGCAGGGCGTTCTCTGGGGCCAACGTCCTGACTTTC
TRBJ2-5	-	-	TRBV5-1	CASGYVRETQYF	TGCGCCAGCGGGTACGTTCGAGAGACCCAGTACTTC
TRBJ2-7	many	-	TRBV2	CASSMGPGYEQYF	TGTGCCAGCTCCATGGGGCCAGGCTACGAGCAGTACTTC
TRBJ1-1	-	-	TRBV20-1	CSARLWDVSAFF	TGCAGTGCTAGATTGTGGGACGTGAGCGCTTTCTTT
TRBJ1-5	few	-	TRBV6-1	CASISYSNQPRHF	TGTGCCAGCATCAGTTATAGCAATCAGCCCCGGCATTTT
TRBJ1-2	many	-	TRBV28	CASSLISFMPYTF	TGTGCCAGCAGTTTGATAAGCTTTATGCCCTACACCTTC
TRBJ2-7	many	-	TRBV27	CASSALGYEQYF	TGTGCCAGCTCTGCCCTCGGTTACGAGCAGTACTTC
TRBJ2-7	many	-	TRBV2	CASSEALGQTYEQYF	TGTGCCAGCAGTGAAGCGCTAGGACAGACCTACGAGCAGTACTTC
TRBJ2-7	many	TRBD2	TRBV29-1	CSVETSSGTGEQYF	TGCAGCGTTGAAACCTCTAGCGGGACGGGCGAGCAGTACTTC
TRBJ1-6	few	TRBD1	TRBV30	CAWTGQKTPLHF	TGTGCCTGGACGGGACAGAAGACACCCCTCCACTTT